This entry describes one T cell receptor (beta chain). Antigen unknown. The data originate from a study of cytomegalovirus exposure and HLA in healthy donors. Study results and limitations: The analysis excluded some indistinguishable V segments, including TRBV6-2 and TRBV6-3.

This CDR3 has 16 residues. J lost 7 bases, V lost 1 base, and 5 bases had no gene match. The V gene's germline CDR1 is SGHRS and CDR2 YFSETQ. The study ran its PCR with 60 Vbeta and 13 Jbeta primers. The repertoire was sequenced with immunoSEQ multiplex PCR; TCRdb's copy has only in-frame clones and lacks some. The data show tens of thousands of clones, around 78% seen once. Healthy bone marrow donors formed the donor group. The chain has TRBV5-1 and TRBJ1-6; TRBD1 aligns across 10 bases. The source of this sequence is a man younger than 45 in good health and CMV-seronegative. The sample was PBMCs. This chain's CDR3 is CASSLNMDRGNSPLHF. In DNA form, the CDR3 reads TGCGCCAGCAGCTTGAACATGGACAGGGGGAATTCACCCCTCCACTTT. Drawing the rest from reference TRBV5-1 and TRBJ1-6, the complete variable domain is KAGVTQTPRYLIKTRGQQVTLSCSPISGHRSVSWYQQTPGQGLQFLFEYFSETQRNKGNFPGRFSGRQFSNSRSEMNVSTLELGDSALYLCASSLNMDRGNSPLHFGNGTRLTVT.